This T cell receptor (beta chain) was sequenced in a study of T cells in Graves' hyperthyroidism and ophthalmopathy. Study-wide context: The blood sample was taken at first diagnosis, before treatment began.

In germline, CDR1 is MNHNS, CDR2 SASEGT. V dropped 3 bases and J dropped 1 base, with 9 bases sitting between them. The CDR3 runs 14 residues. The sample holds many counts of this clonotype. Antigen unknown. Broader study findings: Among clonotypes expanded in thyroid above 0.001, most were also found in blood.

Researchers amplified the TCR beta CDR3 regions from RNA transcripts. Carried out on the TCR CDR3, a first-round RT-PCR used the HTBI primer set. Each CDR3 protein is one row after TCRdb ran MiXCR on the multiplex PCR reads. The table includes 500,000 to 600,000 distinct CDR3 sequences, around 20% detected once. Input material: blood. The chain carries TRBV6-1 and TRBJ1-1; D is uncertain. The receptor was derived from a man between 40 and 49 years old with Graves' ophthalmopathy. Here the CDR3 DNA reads TGTGCCAGCAGTGAGGGTGGTTCGAACACTGAAGCTTTCTTT. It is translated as CASSEGGSNTEAFF.